This TCR beta chain was captured by sequencing in a study of human T cells and chemical hapten exposure. General study points: PT1 expanded TCR counts correlated positively with patch test score.

Worth noting for this clonotype: Its specificity is not known.

The time point: patch test 1, 2 weeks after DPC sensitization. Treatment described: therapeutic diphenylcyclopropenone sensitization with weekly scalp DPC. Each donor was an alopecia patient between 18 and 70 years of age who qualified for DPC. With 2 bases removed from V and 0 bases from J, the gap between germline ends came to 10 bases. Germline V gives CDR1 SGHDN, CDR2 FVKESK. This CDR3 is built from 15 residues. Authors' methods: Samples ranged from about 23,224 to 690,600 TCRs, with a median of approximately 96,000. TCRdb reprocessed the RACE reads via MiXCR and lists one record per CDR3 protein. TCRdb's processing, not the authors', yielded these V and J calls. Counted here are around 76,000 distinct CDR3 sequences, about 10% occurring once; the ten biggest clones make up 3.5%.

Source: whole blood, taken in connection with sensitization to the hapten diphenylcyclopropenone (DPC). This rearrangement joins TRBV14 to TRBJ2-5, with TRBD1 as a possible D gene (5 bases). This receptor was obtained from a woman in her fifties or sixties with alopecia areata. Some clones in this sample may be carry-over from other donors' samples. The CDR3 loop reads CASSQTTAYQETQYF. In nucleotides, the CDR3 is TGTGCCAGCAGCCAAACGACAGCGTACCAAGAGACCCAGTACTTC. The variable domain in full, with the rest retrieved from reference TRBV14 and TRBJ2-5, is EAGVTQFPSHSVIEKGQTVTLRCDPISGHDNLYWYRRVMGKEIKFLLHFVKESKQDESGMPNNRFLAERTGGTYSTLKVQPAELEDSGVYFCASSQTTAYQETQYFGPGTRLLVL.